A selection of T cell receptor beta chains follows, all from one sample in a study of blood T cell repertoires in COVID-19. Sequencing was performed with immunoSEQ multiplex PCR; in TCRdb, only in-frame clones are kept and a portion is missing. The table shows approximately 160,000 clones, with roughly 80% occurring only once. What was sequenced was PBMCs or T cells enriched from blood (not recorded which). These receptors originate from a woman between 50 and 59 years old who had recovered from COVID-19. Both conserved end residues are part of each CDR3. Fields, in order: D gene, clone size, V gene, J gene, CDR3 DNA, CDR3 protein. A D gene is named only where the DNA matches it firmly. A clone size is listed for some rows: how often the clone was seen (once, few, many), or a class if it is expanded.

D gene: .
clone size: .
V gene: TRBV6-5
J gene: TRBJ2-7
CDR3 DNA: TGTGCCAGCAGTTACCCGGGATCCTACGAGCAGTACTTC
CDR3 protein: CASSYPGSYEQYF

D gene: .
clone size: .
V gene: TRBV10-3
J gene: TRBJ1-6
CDR3 DNA: TGTGCCATCAGTGATAAGGAGTTTAATTCACCCCTCCACTTT
CDR3 protein: CAISDKEFNSPLHF

D gene: .
clone size: once
V gene: TRBV11-2
J gene: TRBJ2-1
CDR3 DNA: TGTGCCAGCAGCTTAGGAGGGGCGGGGATGTACAATGAGCAGTTCTTC
CDR3 protein: CASSLGGAGMYNEQFF

D gene: TRBD1
clone size: .
V gene: TRBV18
J gene: TRBJ2-1
CDR3 DNA: TGTGCCAGCTCACCGAGAACAGGGGGCTTAGATGAGCAGTTCTTC
CDR3 protein: CASSPRTGGLDEQFF

D gene: TRBD2
clone size: .
V gene: TRBV20-1
J gene: TRBJ2-5
CDR3 DNA: TGCAGTGCTAGTGGGCTAGCGGGAGTGGAAGAGACCCAGTACTTC
CDR3 protein: CSASGLAGVEETQYF

D gene: .
clone size: .
V gene: TRBV6-5
J gene: TRBJ2-2
CDR3 DNA: TGTGCCAGCAGACCGGGACTCGGTTTGTCCGGGGAGCTGTTTTTT
CDR3 protein: CASRPGLGLSGELFF

D gene: .
clone size: .
V gene: TRBV27
J gene: TRBJ1-6
CDR3 DNA: TGTGCCAGCAGCCCTGGCGGGGACAATTCACCCCTCCACTTT
CDR3 protein: CASSPGGDNSPLHF

D gene: .
clone size: .
V gene: TRBV2
J gene: TRBJ2-1
CDR3 DNA: TGTGCCAGTGCACGGGAGTATGGCAATGAGCAGTTCTTC
CDR3 protein: CASAREYGNEQFF

D gene: TRBD1
clone size: .
V gene: TRBV25-1
J gene: TRBJ2-3
CDR3 DNA: TGTGCCAGCAGTGCACCCTCCGGGACAGGGGAGAGGGCCCATACGCAGTATTTT
CDR3 protein: CASSAPSGTGERAHTQYF

D gene: TRBD2
clone size: few
V gene: TRBV12-5
J gene: TRBJ2-3
CDR3 DNA: TGTGCTAGTGGTCAACCCCCGGGGGGTCCCATCACAGATACGCAGTATTTT
CDR3 protein: CASGQPPGGPITDTQYF

D gene: .
clone size: .
V gene: TRBV10-2
J gene: TRBJ2-5
CDR3 DNA: TGCGCCAGCAGTCCCACCATAGGGGGCCAAGAGACCCAGTACTTC
CDR3 protein: CASSPTIGGQETQYF

D gene: .
clone size: few
V gene: TRBV11-2
J gene: TRBJ1-1
CDR3 DNA: TGTGCCAGCAGCTTGGGGCTAAACACTGAAGCTTTCTTT
CDR3 protein: CASSLGLNTEAFF

D gene: TRBD2
clone size: .
V gene: TRBV28
J gene: TRBJ2-2
CDR3 DNA: TGTGCCAGCAAGGGTGGACTAGCGGGAGAGGGCCAGGCTATATACGGGGAGCTGTTTTTT
CDR3 protein: CASKGGLAGEGQAIYGELFF

D gene: TRBD1
clone size: .
V gene: TRBV11-2
J gene: TRBJ2-7
CDR3 DNA: TGTGCCAGCAGCTTAGATCCCACAGGGGGGTCCTCCTACGAGCAGTACTTC
CDR3 protein: CASSLDPTGGSSYEQYF

D gene: .
clone size: .
V gene: TRBV27
J gene: TRBJ1-2
CDR3 DNA: TGTGCCAGCAGTTCAGACAGGACCCTGTATGGCTACACCTTC
CDR3 protein: CASSSDRTLYGYTF

D gene: TRBD1
clone size: .
V gene: TRBV5-5
J gene: TRBJ2-7
CDR3 DNA: TGTGCCAGCAGGACAGGGGTGGCCTCCTACGAGCAGTACTTC
CDR3 protein: CASRTGVASYEQYF

D gene: .
clone size: .
V gene: TRBV18
J gene: TRBJ1-6
CDR3 DNA: TGTGCCAGCTCACCAGGGCGGTGGGGGGATTCACCCCTCCACTTT
CDR3 protein: CASSPGRWGDSPLHF

D gene: TRBD1
clone size: once
V gene: TRBV7-9
J gene: TRBJ2-3
CDR3 DNA: TGTGCCAGCAGCCTGGACAGGGTAGGAGATACGCAGTATTTT
CDR3 protein: CASSLDRVGDTQYF

D gene: TRBD1
clone size: .
V gene: TRBV6-2/TRBV6-3
J gene: TRBJ2-2
CDR3 DNA: TGTGCCAGCAGTTACTCCGGGACAGGGGCCGGGGAGCTGTTTTTT
CDR3 protein: CASSYSGTGAGELFF

D gene: TRBD2
clone size: once
V gene: TRBV7-9
J gene: TRBJ2-1
CDR3 DNA: TGTGCCAGTAGTAGCGGGGCCCCGCCTGAGCAGTTCTTC
CDR3 protein: CASSSGAPPEQFF

D gene: .
clone size: once
V gene: TRBV19
J gene: TRBJ1-1
CDR3 DNA: TGTGCCAGTAGCCCTGGGCGGGTAGGGAACACTGAAGCTTTCTTT
CDR3 protein: CASSPGRVGNTEAFF

D gene: TRBD2
clone size: .
V gene: TRBV28
J gene: TRBJ2-7
CDR3 DNA: TGTGCCAGCACTTCGGGACTAGCCGACTCCTACGAGCAGTACTTC
CDR3 protein: CASTSGLADSYEQYF

D gene: .
clone size: .
V gene: TRBV25-1
J gene: TRBJ1-5
CDR3 DNA: TGTGCCAGCAGGGGTAACAGTGGCAATCAGCCCCAGCATTTT
CDR3 protein: CASRGNSGNQPQHF

D gene: .
clone size: .
V gene: TRBV28
J gene: TRBJ1-1
CDR3 DNA: TGTGCCAGCAGTTTAGCAGGGGAGAACACTGAAGCTTTCTTT
CDR3 protein: CASSLAGENTEAFF

D gene: .
clone size: .
V gene: TRBV11-3
J gene: TRBJ1-4
CDR3 DNA: TGTGCCAGCAGCTTAGGAGGGGGTCAAAATGAAAAACTGTTTTTT
CDR3 protein: CASSLGGGQNEKLFF

D gene: .
clone size: .
V gene: TRBV3-1/TRBV3-2
J gene: TRBJ1-2
CDR3 DNA: TGTGCCAGCAACCAACAATCCGCGGCTAACTATGGCTACACCTTC
CDR3 protein: CASNQQSAANYGYTF

D gene: .
clone size: .
V gene: TRBV7-9
J gene: TRBJ1-2
CDR3 DNA: TGTGCCGCCGGGGTTAACTATGGCTACACCTTC
CDR3 protein: CAAGVNYGYTF

D gene: .
clone size: .
V gene: TRBV21-1
J gene: TRBJ2-2
CDR3 DNA: TGTGCCAGCAGCTCCGGGACAGGGGTTTTTCCCGGGGAGCTGTTTTTT
CDR3 protein: CASSSGTGVFPGELFF

D gene: .
clone size: .
V gene: TRBV24-1
J gene: TRBJ1-5
CDR3 DNA: TGTGCCACCAGTACCCCGGGGTCAAGTCAGCCCCAGCATTTT
CDR3 protein: CATSTPGSSQPQHF

D gene: .
clone size: .
V gene: TRBV2
J gene: TRBJ1-4
CDR3 DNA: TGTGCCAGCGGACAGCAGGAAAATGAAAAACTGTTTTTT
CDR3 protein: CASGQQENEKLFF

D gene: .
clone size: once
V gene: TRBV7-7
J gene: TRBJ2-3
CDR3 DNA: TGTGCTAGCAGCTTAACGGCCTTAACAGGGAGGGGCACAGATACGCAGTATTTT
CDR3 protein: CASSLTALTGRGTDTQYF

D gene: TRBD2
clone size: once
V gene: TRBV28
J gene: TRBJ2-1
CDR3 DNA: TGTGCCAGCAGTCCCTCCTGGGCTAGCGGAAACAATGAGCAGTTCTTC
CDR3 protein: CASSPSWASGNNEQFF